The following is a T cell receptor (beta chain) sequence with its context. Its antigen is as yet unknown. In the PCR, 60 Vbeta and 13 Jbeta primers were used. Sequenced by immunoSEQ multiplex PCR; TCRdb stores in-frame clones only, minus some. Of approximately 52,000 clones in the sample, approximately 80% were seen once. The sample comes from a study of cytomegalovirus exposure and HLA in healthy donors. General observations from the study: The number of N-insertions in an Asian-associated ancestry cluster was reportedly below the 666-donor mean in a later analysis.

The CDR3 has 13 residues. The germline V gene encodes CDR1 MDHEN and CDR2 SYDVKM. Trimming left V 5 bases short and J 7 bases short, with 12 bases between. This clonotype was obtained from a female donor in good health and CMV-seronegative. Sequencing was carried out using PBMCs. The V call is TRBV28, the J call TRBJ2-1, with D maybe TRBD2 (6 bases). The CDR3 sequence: CASSPGGLNEQFF. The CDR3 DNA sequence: TGTGCCAGCAGTCCCGGGGGTCTGAATGAGCAGTTCTTC.